These T cell receptor beta chains were read from a single sample in a study of blood T cell repertoires in COVID-19. TCRdb's table, derived via immunoSEQ multiplex PCR, lists solely in-frame clones and lacks some. The sample carries around 130,000 clones, 80% to 85% recorded once. The material sequenced was peripheral blood. All receptors derive from a young man with COVID-19, enrolled during active disease. Each CDR3 is given with its conserved first and last residue. D genes are given only for firm matches. A row's size may be missing; if present it is once, few, many or a size class.

size,V,J,D,DNA,CDR3
.,TRBV10-3,TRBJ2-3,TRBD1,TGTGCCATCAGTTTGGGGGACAGATATCCCTCGGATACGCAGTATTTT,CAISLGDRYPSDTQYF
.,TRBV11-3,TRBJ2-1,TRBD2,TGTGCCAGCAGCTTAGCGTTTAGCGCGGGAGGAAATGAGCAGTTCTTC,CASSLAFSAGGNEQFF
.,TRBV7-3,TRBJ2-7,.,TGTGCCAGCAGCTTATTTCAGGGGAGCTCCTACGAGCAGTACTTC,CASSLFQGSSYEQYF
.,TRBV30,TRBJ2-1,.,TGTGCCTGGATCTCCCCCGGGGCGGGCGGGGCTGAGCAGTTCTTC,CAWISPGAGGAEQFF
.,TRBV24-1,TRBJ2-1,TRBD2,TGTGCCACCAGTGATCGGACTAGCGGGAGGTGGAATGAGCAGTTCTTC,CATSDRTSGRWNEQFF
.,TRBV7-2,TRBJ1-5,TRBD1,TGTGCCAGCAGCTTAGTTTCAGGGGGTAATCAGCCCCAGCATTTT,CASSLVSGGNQPQHF
.,TRBV28,TRBJ2-1,TRBD2,TGTGCCAGCAGCGGTAGCGGGAGGTACAATGAGCAGTTCTTC,CASSGSGRYNEQFF
.,TRBV9,TRBJ2-1,TRBD2,TGTGCCAGCAGCGGTAGCGGGAGCCCCTGGAATGAGCAGTTCTTC,CASSGSGSPWNEQFF
.,TRBV5-1,TRBJ2-1,TRBD2,TGCGCCAGCAGCTCGAGACTAGCGGGAGTTGGAGAGCAGTTCTTC,CASSSRLAGVGEQFF
.,TRBV29-1,TRBJ2-7,TRBD1,TGCAGCGTTGGAGGGACAGGGTACTACGAGCAGTACTTC,CSVGGTGYYEQYF
.,TRBV3-1/TRBV3-2,TRBJ1-5,TRBD1,TGTGCCAGCAGCCAAGACCCAGACAGGGGATCCCAGCATTTT,CASSQDPDRGSQHF
.,TRBV9,TRBJ2-3,TRBD1,TGTGCCAGCGCGACAGGGGGCGGTGGAGATACGCAGTATTTT,CASATGGGGDTQYF
.,TRBV15,TRBJ2-4,TRBD2,TGTGCCACCAACCCGCGGGAGGGCCCGAACATTCAGTACTTC,CATNPREGPNIQYF
.,TRBV30,TRBJ2-5,.,TGTGCCTGGAGTGTACGATGGGACTCCGCGGAGACCCAGTACTTC,CAWSVRWDSAETQYF
.,TRBV29-1,TRBJ1-4,TRBD1,TGCAGCGTTAGGGCAGGGGGTTCTGCTAATGAAAAACTGTTTTTT,CSVRAGGSANEKLFF
.,TRBV7-7,TRBJ2-3,.,TGTGCTAGCAGCGCCGATGGGGGAGCGGGAGATACGCAGTATTTT,CASSADGGAGDTQYF
.,TRBV30,TRBJ1-1,.,TGTGCCTGGAGGGATTTGGTAACCCGGGGGACTGAAGCTTTCTTT,CAWRDLVTRGTEAFF
.,TRBV5-1,TRBJ2-1,.,TGCGCCAGCAGCGTCGGGGGGCGCGGAGCTTACAATGAGCAGTTCTTC,CASSVGGRGAYNEQFF
.,TRBV5-8,TRBJ2-1,.,TGTGCCAGCAGCTTAATGGCTGAGCAGTTCTTC,CASSLMAEQFF
.,TRBV27,TRBJ2-1,TRBD1,TGTGCCAGCAGTTTATCCCCGACAGGGGGCAATGAGCAGTTCTTC,CASSLSPTGGNEQFF
.,TRBV2,TRBJ2-1,.,TGTGCCAGCGCCCGGGGAGGCTCCTACAATGAGCAGTTCTTC,CASARGGSYNEQFF
.,TRBV6-5,TRBJ1-5,TRBD1,TGTGCCAGCGGACAGGGGTTGGGTAGTCAGCCCCAGCATTTT,CASGQGLGSQPQHF
.,TRBV18,TRBJ1-1,TRBD1,TGTGCCAGCTCACCACAGGGACAGGGGTCGGAAGCTTTCTTT,CASSPQGQGSEAFF
.,TRBV10-3,TRBJ2-3,TRBD1,TGTGCCATCGAAAGACAGGGCGGCACAGATACGCAGTATTTT,CAIERQGGTDTQYF
.,TRBV7-2,TRBJ2-5,TRBD1,TGTGCCAGCAGCCCCGGAAACAGGGGGGAGACCCAGTACTTC,CASSPGNRGETQYF
few,TRBV5-1,TRBJ1-1,TRBD1,TGCGCCAGCAGCTTATCCGGGACAGGGAACACTGAAGCTTTCTTT,CASSLSGTGNTEAFF
.,TRBV9,TRBJ2-2,TRBD1,TGTGCCAGCAGCGCCAGACAGGGCACAAACACCGGGGAGCTGTTTTTT,CASSARQGTNTGELFF
.,TRBV6-5,TRBJ1-1,TRBD1,TGTGCCAGCAGTTACTCCCCGGGACAGGGGAACACTGAAGCTTTCTTT,CASSYSPGQGNTEAFF
.,TRBV3-1/TRBV3-2,TRBJ1-6,.,TGTGCCAGCAGCCAAGCAGTGAATTCACCCCTCCACTTT,CASSQAVNSPLHF
.,TRBV6-5,TRBJ2-1,.,TGTGCCAGCAGTCGAAAAATAGCGATCAATGAGCAGTTCTTC,CASSRKIAINEQFF
.,TRBV24-1,TRBJ2-1,.,TGTGCCACCAGTGATTTGTTGGGAGGTGGTGAGCAGTTCTTC,CATSDLLGGGEQFF
.,TRBV4-1,TRBJ2-7,.,TGCGCCAGCAGCCAACCGGACACAGCCTACGAGCAGTACTTC,CASSQPDTAYEQYF
.,TRBV19,TRBJ2-6,.,TGTGCCAGTTCTGCTGGGGCCAACGTCCTGACTTTC,CASSAGANVLTF
.,TRBV18,TRBJ2-3,.,TGTGCCAGCTCACCATCAGGCGGGAATACGCAGTATTTT,CASSPSGGNTQYF
.,TRBV5-6,TRBJ1-3,.,TGTGCCAGCAGCTACAGGGCACGGGGCTCTGGAAACACCATATATTTT,CASSYRARGSGNTIYF
.,TRBV27,TRBJ2-3,.,TGTGCCAGCAGTTCACCCCGGGAGTTGAGCACAGATACGCAGTATTTT,CASSSPRELSTDTQYF
.,TRBV12-3/TRBV12-4,TRBJ2-7,.,TGTGCCAGCAGTCCCACCTACGAGCAGTACTTC,CASSPTYEQYF
.,TRBV6-1,TRBJ2-1,.,TGTGCCAGCAGCGAAGACAGAACCTACAATGAGCAGTTCTTC,CASSEDRTYNEQFF
.,TRBV28,TRBJ1-1,TRBD1,TGTGCCAGCAGTTTGGACAGGGGGAAGGTAACTGAAGCTTTCTTT,CASSLDRGKVTEAFF
.,TRBV7-9,TRBJ2-5,.,TGTGCCAGCAGCGACTTGGAGACAGGAGTCCAAGAGACCCAGTACTTC,CASSDLETGVQETQYF
.,TRBV4-1,TRBJ2-5,TRBD2,TGCGCCAGCAGCCAACTGACTAGCGGGCGACCCGACCAGCCTGCGGAGACCCAGTACTTC,CASSQLTSGRPDQPAETQYF
.,TRBV6-5,TRBJ1-6,TRBD1,TGTGCCAGCAGATGGACAGGGGAGAATTCACCCCTCCACTTT,CASRWTGENSPLHF
.,TRBV7-2,TRBJ2-1,TRBD2,TGTGCCAGCAGCTTGGCCGGGACTAGCGGGACTGTTGAGCAGTTCTTC,CASSLAGTSGTVEQFF
.,TRBV10-3,TRBJ2-5,TRBD2,TGTGCCATCAGTCAGCCGGGACTACAACATGGGGACCAGTACTTC,CAISQPGLQHGDQYF
.,TRBV15,TRBJ2-5,.,TGTGCCACCAGCAGAGGAGGGTACCAAGAGACCCAGTACTTC,CATSRGGYQETQYF
few,TRBV6-5,TRBJ2-7,TRBD1,TGTGCCAGCAACCGGGACAGAAGCTCCTACGAGCAGTACTTC,CASNRDRSSYEQYF